The next 17 T cell receptor beta chains were all read from a single sample in a study of blood T cells in healthy people across ages. A J-beta primer mix and a sample-barcoded 5' primer were used in a second PCR of roughly 6 to 11 cycles. TCRdb called the 5' RACE reads again in MiXCR, with one record for every CDR3 protein. Altogether hundreds of thousands of distinct CDR3 sequences are present, around 50% being singletons, with the ten largest covering around 24%. Sequenced input: blood. The receptor source for this set is a man aged 35 to 55 in good health.

This clonotype was seen only a few times. J is TRBJ2-5 and V is TRBV12-3 or TRBV12-4; 7 bases align to TRBD1. The V gene end was trimmed by 4 bases and the J gene end by 5 bases; junction bases not matched to a gene: 7. This CDR3 spans 14 amino acids. The CDR3 spells CASSSTGHGETQYF. The CDR3 DNA is TGTGCCAGCAGTTCGACAGGGCATGGTGAGACCCAGTACTTC.

The chain uses TRBV29-1 and TRBJ2-1; D remains unclear. CDR3 length: 12 amino acids. V was clipped by 1 base and J by 4 bases, with 5 bases between them. The germline CDR1 and CDR2 sequences are SQVTM and ANQGSEA. The CDR3, as DNA: TGCAGCGTTGAAGGGCCTTACAATGAGCAGTTCTTC. It specifies CSVEGPYNEQFF.

V and J are TRBV6-2 or TRBV6-3 and TRBJ1-2; 7 nucleotides align to TRBD1. V lost 2 bases and J lost 2; bases outside the gene matches: 5. Germline V gene sequence: CDR1 MNHEY, CDR2 SVGEGT. This CDR3 is 15 amino acids long. CDR3 sequence reads: CASSYPGQQNYGYTF. Here the CDR3 DNA reads TGTGCCAGCAGTTACCCGGGACAGCAAAACTATGGCTACACCTTC.

As regards this clonotype: At one of its ends the junction is not consistent with the germline gene, which may arise from a read error. DNA for the CDR3: TGCGCCGGCAGCTGGGGGGACAGAGAGCAAGAGACCCAGTACTTC. Encoded protein: CAGSWGDREQETQYF. This sequence joins TRBV5-1 and TRBJ2-5, with D perhaps TRBD1 (7 bases). Germline V gives CDR1 SGHRS, CDR2 YFSETQ. The CDR3 runs 15 residues.

This rearrangement joins TRBV4-1 to TRBJ2-5; TRBD2 agrees at 8 bases. Germline CDR1 and CDR2: MGHRA and YSYEKL. With 5 bases clipped from V and 11 bases from J, the junction kept 10 bases outside the gene matches. The CDR3 is 13 amino acids. CDR3 sequence reads: CASSFRLAREQYF. CDR3 in DNA: TGCGCCAGCAGCTTTAGACTAGCGAGGGAGCAGTACTTC.

Regarding this clonotype: An end of the junction differs from the germline gene, which may be a read error. This chain joins TRBV15 and TRBJ2-5, with a tentative D call TRBD1 (6 bases). This CDR3 region has 12 residues. Germline CDR1 LNHNV, CDR2 YYDKDF (reference sequence). This chain's CDR3 is CATGRGQETQYF. The CDR3 nucleotides are TGTGCCACCGGCAGGGGACAAGAGACCCAGTACTTC.

J is TRBJ1-2 and V is TRBV29-1; TRBD1 matches 10 bases. V trimming: 5 bases; J trimming: 6 bases; junction bases outside the gene matches: 9. This CDR3 spans 14 amino acids. Germline V gives CDR1 SQVTM, CDR2 ANQGSEA. CDR3 nucleotides: TGCAGCGTTCAACCGGGACAGGGGATGGATGGCTACACCTTC. This translates into CSVQPGQGMDGYTF.

The CDR3 region has the DNA TGTGCCAGCAGTTCACCCGCCGGGACAGGCCAGTTCTTC. Encoded protein: CASSSPAGTGQFF. The chain couples TRBV12-3 or TRBV12-4 to TRBJ2-1; 8 nucleotides align to TRBD1. V lost 4 bases and J lost 13; bases outside the gene matches: 9. The length of the CDR3 is 13 residues.

A few counts support this clonotype. The chain joins TRBV5-1 to TRBJ2-6; D is perhaps TRBD1 (5 bases). The CDR3 loop spans 16 amino acids. The germline gives CDR1 SGHRS, CDR2 YFSETQ. Trimming cost V 4 bases and J 14 bases, with 25 bases left between them. The CDR3 loop reads CASSIGRDSGATLLTF. The CDR3, as DNA: TGCGCCAGCAGCATCGGGCGTGATTCTGGGGCCACCCTCCTGACTTTC.

The chain combines TRBV20-1 with TRBJ2-1; TRBD2 is a possible D gene (5 bases). Germline CDR1 is DFQATT and CDR2 is SNEGSKA (reference sequence). The CDR3 loop spans 12 amino acids. Trimming shortened V by 6 bases and J by 6 bases, and 12 bases separated the two germline ends. For the CDR3, the DNA is TGCAGTGCCCCACCGGGGAGCAATGAGCAGTTCTTC. The encoded protein is CSAPPGSNEQFF.

This clonotype appeared many times. The rearrangement links TRBV6-4 to TRBJ2-3; TRBD2 agrees at 7 bases. The CDR3 sequence is 16 residues long. CDR1 and CDR2 from the germline V gene are MRHNA and SNTAGT. Trimming removed 4 bases from V and 3 bases from J; junction bases left unmatched: 10. The DNA of the CDR3 is TGTGCCAGCAGTGCCCTTGGCGGGAGTGGGACAGATACGCAGTATTTT. Amino acids: CASSALGGSGTDTQYF.

The J gene is TRBJ2-7, the V gene TRBV21-1. TRBV21-1 is a pseudogene segment. The CDR3 has 16 amino acids. The DNA of the CDR3 is TGTGCCAGCAGCAAAGGATCGACACGGCGGACCTACGAGCAGTACTTC. It yields the protein CASSKGSTRRTYEQYF.

The CDR3 nucleotides are TGTGCCAGCAGTTTATCTCCGGGACCGCTGAACACTGAAGCTTTCTTT. The encoded protein is CASSLSPGPLNTEAFF. V and J are TRBV27 and TRBJ1-1; a weak D match, TRBD1 (5 bases). There are 16 residues in the CDR3. CDR1 and CDR2 from the germline V gene are MNHEY and SMNVEV (reference sequence). V was clipped by 0 bases and J by 0 bases, with 11 bases between them.

The chain is built from TRBV29-1 and TRBJ2-5; D is possibly TRBD1 or TRBD2 (5 bases each). Germline assignment: CDR1 SQVTM and CDR2 ANQGSEA. V shed 3 bases and J shed 2 bases, with 13 bases lying between them. This CDR3 comprises 14 residues. CDR3 amino acids: CSVEGRERQETQYF. In nucleotides, the CDR3 is TGCAGCGTTGAGGGCAGGGAGCGACAAGAGACCCAGTACTTC.

This clonotype was seen only a few times. The rearrangement links TRBV29-1 to TRBJ2-1, with D perhaps matching TRBD2 (6 bases). Trimming pared 8 bases from V and 5 bases from J, leaving 13 bases between. Germline CDR1 is SQVTM and CDR2 is ANQGSEA. CDR3 size: 12 residues. The CDR3 reads CSSGRRDNEQFF. CDR3 DNA sequence: TGCAGCTCAGGACGGAGGGACAATGAGCAGTTCTTC.

This clonotype was picked up a small number of times. The chain carries TRBV4-2 and TRBJ1-5, with 9 bases lining up with TRBD1. The germline V gene has CDR1 LGHNA and CDR2 YNFKEQ. There are 15 residues in the CDR3. Unmatched junction bases numbered 3, after V lost 2 bases and J lost 4 bases. CDR3 nucleotide sequence: TGTGCCAGCAGCCAACTGGACAGGGGTAATCAGCCCCAGCATTTT. Translated: CASSQLDRGNQPQHF.

A few counts support this clonotype. The chain's CDR3 is CASGINYGYTF. The CDR3 DNA is TGTGCCAGCGGCATTAACTATGGCTACACCTTC. The V call is TRBV28, the J call TRBJ1-2; D gene ambiguous. V was trimmed by 8 bases and J by 1 base, leaving 5 bases between them. The CDR3 extends over 11 amino acids. Germline V lookup: CDR1 MDHEN, CDR2 SYDVKM.